This TCR beta chain was sequenced for a study of cytomegalovirus exposure and HLA in healthy donors. At the level of the study: Clustering assigned about 76% of the roughly 370 genotyped donors to the Caucasian-associated ancestry cluster.

The PCR made use of 60 Vbeta and 13 Jbeta primers. TCRdb's table, derived via immunoSEQ multiplex PCR, lists solely in-frame clones and lacks some. The top ten hold 2% to 3% of the sample, which has roughly 110,000 clones, around three quarters seen once. The germline V and J ends were trimmed by 7 bases and 7 bases, with 11 bases remaining between them. Germline V gene data show CDR1 as LGHNT and CDR2 as FRNRAP. This CDR3 comprises 12 residues. General observations from the study: As a later analysis showed, a missense DCLRE1C variant was linked to trimming of TCR beta V- and J-genes.

As regards this clone: Its antigen is currently unknown.

The chain employs TRBV12-5 and TRBJ2-1; maybe TRBD2 (5 bases). The sequence was collected from a female donor in good health and CMV-seronegative. The sequenced material came from PBMCs. This CDR3 reads CASVEGGNEQFF. The DNA of the CDR3 is TGTGCTAGTGTTGAGGGCGGGAATGAGCAGTTCTTC.